These 20 T cell receptor beta chains were sequenced from one sample in a study of cytomegalovirus exposure and HLA in healthy donors. PCR was performed using 60 Vbeta and 13 Jbeta primers. This table comes from immunoSEQ multiplex PCR, and its TCRdb copy is limited to in-frame clones, with some not included. The profile covers about 98,000 clones, with approximately 80% appearing a single time and 16% taken by the ten largest. Sample: PBMCs. These receptors were collected from a man between 60 and 70 years old in good health and CMV-seropositive.

The V call is TRBV7-9, the J call TRBJ1-3, with D tentatively TRBD1 (6 bases). Trimming shortened V by 1 base and J by 2 bases, and 9 bases separated the two germline ends. Germline V gene lookup returns CDR1 SEHNR and CDR2 FQNEAQ (reference sequence). There are 15 residues in the CDR3. CDR3 protein: CASSLEGVAGNTIYF. DNA of the CDR3: TGTGCCAGCAGCTTAGAGGGGGTAGCTGGAAACACCATATATTTT.

The chain joins TRBV14 to TRBJ2-2, with TRBD2 as a possible D gene (5 bases). The germline V gene has CDR1 SGHDN and CDR2 FVKESK. The CDR3 totals 13 residues. Trimming removed 4 bases from V and 7 bases from J, with 10 bases in between. DNA of the CDR3: TGTGCCAGCAGCCCTACTAGAATCGGGGAGCTGTTTTTT. It specifies CASSPTRIGELFF.

The rearrangement joins TRBV5-1 to TRBJ1-6, with 9 bases matching TRBD1. Trimming cost V 0 bases and J 10 bases; bases outside gene matches: 5. Looked up from germline, CDR1 is SGHRS and CDR2 is YFSETQ. The CDR3 consists of 15 residues. CDR3 sequence: CASSLGVTGGSPLHF. In DNA form, the CDR3 reads TGCGCCAGCAGCTTGGGGGTGACAGGGGGATCACCCCTCCACTTT.

The rearrangement uses TRBV4-3 and TRBJ1-3; D possibly corresponds to TRBD1 (6 bases). The V gene's germline CDR1 is LGHNA and CDR2 YSLEER. The CDR3 is 19 residues long. The V and J ends lost 0 bases and 0 bases respectively, with 18 bases between them. CDR3 DNA: TGCGCCAGCAGCCAAGACTTTATCAGGGGCCCCTTCTCTGGAAACACCATATATTTT. Translated: CASSQDFIRGPFSGNTIYF.

The chain recombines TRBV7-8 with TRBJ1-5; 7 bases align to TRBD1. This CDR3 spans 15 amino acids. CDR1 and CDR2 from the germline V gene are SGHVS and FQNEAQ. V lost 0 bases, J lost 3 bases, and 2 bases stayed unmatched. CDR3 DNA sequence: TGTGCCAGCAGCTTAGCCGGGACAGTCAATCAGCCCCAGCATTTT. Its protein product is CASSLAGTVNQPQHF.

The V gene is TRBV30, the J gene TRBJ1-3, with 7 positions matching TRBD1. In germline, CDR1 is GTSNPN, CDR2 SVGIG (reference sequence). The CDR3 has 15 residues. V gave up 2 bases and J gave up 2 bases; unmatched junction bases: 6. Here the CDR3 DNA reads TGTGCCTGGAGTAACAGGGGCTTTGCTGGAAACACCATATATTTT. Residues: CAWSNRGFAGNTIYF. The variable domain in full, with the rest retrieved from reference TRBV30 and TRBJ1-3, is SQTIHQWPATLVQPVGSPLSLECTVEGTSNPNLYWYRQAAGRGLQLLFYSVGIGQISSEVPQNLSASRPQDRQFILSSKKLLLSDSGFYLCAWSNRGFAGNTIYFGEGSWLTVV.

The chain couples TRBV28 to TRBJ1-5, with a weak D call TRBD1 (6 bases). Between the trimmed V and J ends, which lost 9 bases and 1 base, there was a span of 13 bases. The CDR3 has 14 amino acids. Germline CDR1 MDHEN, CDR2 SYDVKM. The CDR3 sequence: CASLQGGSNQPQHF. Here the CDR3 DNA reads TGTGCCAGTCTACAGGGAGGGAGCAATCAGCCCCAGCATTTT.

V gene TRBV9 combines with J gene TRBJ2-5, with TRBD2 as a possible D gene (5 bases). Looked up from germline, CDR1 is SGDLS and CDR2 is YYNGEE. V was pared by 0 bases and J by 2 bases, with 17 bases between. This CDR3 has 17 residues. The CDR3 DNA reads as TGTGCCAGCAGCGTAGGAGGCTCGTGGGAGCCACAAGAGACCCAGTACTTC. Translated, it gives CASSVGGSWEPQETQYF.

The chain carries TRBV19 and TRBJ2-2; D gene ambiguous. Looked up from germline, CDR1 is LNHDA and CDR2 is SQIVND (reference sequence). V was trimmed by 1 base and J by 0 bases, leaving 9 bases between them. This CDR3 has 16 amino acids. Written as DNA, the CDR3 is TGTGCCAGTAGTATAGTCCCAACTCCGAACACCGGGGAGCTGTTTTTT. This encodes CASSIVPTPNTGELFF.

J is TRBJ2-2 and V is TRBV30; D is possibly TRBD2 (5 bases). The CDR3 contains 9 residues. CDR1 is GTSNPN, CDR2 SVGIG, per germline (reference sequence). V lost 8 bases and J 8 bases, leaving 6 bases between the germline ends. CDR3 residues: CAGGGELFF. DNA for the CDR3: TGTGCCGGAGGAGGGGAGCTGTTTTTT.

The chain recombines TRBV27 with TRBJ2-3, with TRBD1 matching 7 bases. Germline values: CDR1 MNHEY, CDR2 SMNVEV (reference sequence). The CDR3 has 14 amino acids. Unmatched junction bases numbered 6, after V lost 7 bases and J lost 2 bases. The CDR3 loop reads CASNYQGDTDTQYF. CDR3 in DNA: TGTGCCAGCAATTACCAGGGGGACACAGATACGCAGTATTTT.

The J gene is TRBJ2-5, the V gene TRBV10-3; 8 bases align to TRBD1. J was trimmed by 3 bases and V by 3 bases; bases with no gene match: 3. The germline V gene encodes CDR1 ENHRY and CDR2 SYGVKD. The CDR3 sequence is 14 residues long. The CDR3 spells CAISEPDREETQYF. The CDR3 DNA follows: TGTGCCATCAGTGAACCGGACAGGGAAGAGACCCAGTACTTC.

This clone occurred once. This chain joins TRBV2 and TRBJ1-3, with D possibly being TRBD1 (6 bases). The CDR3 runs 15 residues. With 0 bases removed from V and 2 bases from J, the gap between germline ends came to 8 bases. The germline V gene encodes CDR1 SNHLY and CDR2 FYNNEI. The CDR3 DNA sequence: TGTGCCAGCAGTGAAGCGGGGGCTCCTGGAAACACCATATATTTT. This translates into CASSEAGAPGNTIYF.

This chain connects TRBV25-1 to TRBJ1-2; 8 bases fit TRBD1. V lost 4 bases and J lost 4; bases outside the gene matches: 5. Looked up from germline, CDR1 is MGHDK and CDR2 is SYGVNS. The CDR3 sequence is 14 residues long. The CDR3 loop reads CASSAGQGLYGYTF. The CDR3 bases are TGTGCCAGCAGTGCCGGACAGGGTCTCTATGGCTACACCTTC.

The genes are TRBV4-3 and TRBJ2-1; D might be TRBD1 (5 bases). Trimming removed 0 bases from V and 8 bases from J, with 17 bases in between. The CDR3 has 16 amino acids. Germline V lookup: CDR1 LGHNA, CDR2 YSLEER. The CDR3 loop is CASSQEYRTIQDEQFF. The CDR3 DNA reads as TGCGCCAGCAGCCAAGAGTACAGGACGATCCAGGATGAGCAGTTCTTC.

This chain joins TRBV15 and TRBJ2-2, with TRBD1 matching over 8 bases. V shed 1 base, J shed 5 bases, and the junction held 12 bases outside the gene matches. The CDR3 runs to 18 residues. CDR1 is LNHNV and CDR2 is YYDKDF in the germline V gene (reference sequence). The CDR3 DNA sequence: TGTGCCACCAGCAGAGCCTTTGGACAGGGAAGAAATACCGGGGAGCTGTTTTTT. Amino acid sequence: CATSRAFGQGRNTGELFF. The full variable domain, in which reference TRBV15 and TRBJ2-2 provide the parts outside the CDR3, is DAMVIQNPRYQVTQFGKPVTLSCSQTLNHNVMYWYQQKSSQAPKLLFHYYDKDFNNEADTPDNFQSRRPNTSFCFLDIRSPGLGDTAMYLCATSRAFGQGRNTGELFFGEGSRLTVL.

This chain links TRBV10-1 with TRBJ2-5, with 9 bases identical to TRBD2. TRBJ2-7 matches the DNA end more closely, so the J call is doubtful. The length of the CDR3 is 15 residues. Germline assignment: CDR1 WNHNN and CDR2 SYGVQD (reference sequence). CDR3 region: CASSERREGFYEQYF. The CDR3 DNA reads TGCGCCAGCAGTGAAAGGCGGGAGGGGTTCTACGAGCAGTACTTC.

This clone turned up a few times. Mismatch with germline at one junction end may stem from a read error. The rearrangement uses TRBV20-1 and TRBJ1-5; D ambiguous. There are 11 residues in the CDR3. The germline V gene has CDR1 DFQATT and CDR2 SNEGSKA (reference sequence). The CDR3 protein is CSAKEGQLQHF. CDR3 coding DNA: TGCAGTGCTAAGGAGGGTCAGCTCCAGCATTTT.

The chain employs TRBV5-1 and TRBJ2-7, with D possibly TRBD2 on 5 matching bases. CDR3 length: 14 amino acids. Trimming took off 0 bases at V and 6 bases at J, with 13 bases between the two ends. The germline gives CDR1 SGHRS, CDR2 YFSETQ. DNA for the CDR3: TGCGCCAGCAGCTTGGCCATAGGAGGTAGCGAGCAGTACTTC. Residues: CASSLAIGGSEQYF. The full variable domain, rest sourced from reference TRBV5-1 and TRBJ2-7, is KAGVTQTPRYLIKTRGQQVTLSCSPISGHRSVSWYQQTPGQGLQFLFEYFSETQRNKGNFPGRFSGRQFSNSRSEMNVSTLELGDSALYLCASSLAIGGSEQYFGPGTRLTVT.

The chain combines TRBV4-1 with TRBJ2-7, with D perhaps matching TRBD2 (5 bases). V dropped 2 bases and J dropped 0 bases, with 14 bases sitting between them. The CDR3 has 16 amino acids. The germline V gene has CDR1 MGHRA and CDR2 YSYEKL. The CDR3 region has the DNA TGCGCCAGCAGCCAACCCTCCTCGGACTCCTCCTACGAGCAGTACTTC. Amino acid sequence: CASSQPSSDSSYEQYF.